Reported below is one T cell receptor beta chain. Authors' methods: By means of reference gene primer amplification, nucleated cell counts were estimated. Libraries were prepared by immunoSEQ multiplex PCR; TCRdb keeps only in-frame clonotypes and omits some of them. The V and J calls and the clone size are those of that table, but D and trimming were determined from the DNA. The table lists about 180,000 clones, 70% to 90% of them singletons. This entry comes from a study of blood T cell repertoires in COVID-19. Study-wide context: PBMCs, B-cell-depleted T cells, or T cells provided the cDNA or gDNA that made up the material.

The germline gives CDR1 LNHDA, CDR2 SQIVND (reference sequence). The length of the CDR3 is 15 residues. V was clipped by 6 bases and J by 5 bases; unmatched bases: 7. This chain connects TRBV19 to TRBJ1-6; 7 bases map to TRBD1. The clonotype was recovered from a man between 60 and 75 years old with acute or convalescent COVID-19. The sample consisted of peripheral blood. CDR3 region: CASRPAGTDNSPLHF. CDR3 DNA sequence: TGTGCCAGTAGACCGGCCGGGACAGATAATTCACCCCTCCACTTT.